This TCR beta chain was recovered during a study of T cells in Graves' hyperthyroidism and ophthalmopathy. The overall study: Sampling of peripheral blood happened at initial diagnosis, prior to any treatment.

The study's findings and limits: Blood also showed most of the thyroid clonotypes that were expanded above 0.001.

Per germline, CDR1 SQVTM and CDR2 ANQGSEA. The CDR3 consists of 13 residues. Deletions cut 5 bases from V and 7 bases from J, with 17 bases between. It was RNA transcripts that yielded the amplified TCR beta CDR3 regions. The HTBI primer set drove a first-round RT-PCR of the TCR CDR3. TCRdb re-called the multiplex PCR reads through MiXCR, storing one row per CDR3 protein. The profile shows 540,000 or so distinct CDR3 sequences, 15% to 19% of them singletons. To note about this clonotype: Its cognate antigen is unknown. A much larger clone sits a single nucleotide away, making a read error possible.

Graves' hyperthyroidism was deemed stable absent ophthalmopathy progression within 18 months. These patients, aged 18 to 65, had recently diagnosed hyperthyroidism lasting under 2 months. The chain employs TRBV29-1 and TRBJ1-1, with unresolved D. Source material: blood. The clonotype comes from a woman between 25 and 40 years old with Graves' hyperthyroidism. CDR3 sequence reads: CSVTQGWPFEAFF. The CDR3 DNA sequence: TGCAGCGTTACGCAAGGGTGGCCGTTTGAAGCTTTCTTT.